Below, 27 T cell receptor beta chains from the same sample are listed, as sequenced in a study of a mutant IDH1 vaccine in newly diagnosed glioma. Time point here: baseline, week 1 (first vaccination visit). Treatment specified: pre-vaccination baseline after standard-of-care therapy. Profiled with immunoSEQ multiplex PCR; TCRdb holds only in-frame clones, not every one. This table has over 80,000 clones, about 90% appearing once. The specimen comprised PBMCs, sampled from a glioma patient treated with radiotherapy, temozolomide or both. These TCRs come from a woman between 50 and 59 years old with glioma.

This chain uses TRBV6-1 with TRBJ1-5; 8 nucleotides line up with TRBD1. This CDR3 spans 18 amino acids. The germline gives CDR1 MNHNS, CDR2 SASEGT. After removal of 0 bases from V and 0 bases from J, the junction contained 7 bases not matched to a gene. The CDR3 nucleotides read TGTGCCAGCAGTGAAGCCAGGGGGCTTGTTTATAGCAATCAGCCCCAGCATTTT. Translation gives CASSEARGLVYSNQPQHF.

The V and J genes are TRBV30 and TRBJ1-2, with D perhaps TRBD1 (6 bases). This CDR3 has 12 amino acids. CDR1 and CDR2 from the germline V gene are GTSNPN and SVGIG (reference sequence). Trimming took off 5 bases at V and 8 bases at J, with 15 bases between the two ends. This chain's CDR3 is CAWGLGGWGYTF. The CDR3 region has the DNA TGTGCCTGGGGGTTAGGGGGTTGGGGCTACACCTTC.

This chain connects TRBV7-9 to TRBJ2-1, with D possibly being TRBD2 (5 bases). Trimming left V 5 bases short and J 9 bases short, with 8 bases between. The CDR3 has 11 amino acids. Germline values: CDR1 SEHNR, CDR2 FQNEAQ (reference sequence). The CDR3 DNA reads TGTGCCAGCAGCCCCGAGGGTGAGCAGTTCTTC. Residues: CASSPEGEQFF.

V is TRBV5-1 and J is TRBJ2-7; D assignment may be TRBD1 or TRBD2 (5 bases each). From germline, CDR1 is SGHRS and CDR2 YFSETQ. Trimming removed 4 bases from V and 1 base from J, with 18 bases in between. This CDR3 is built from 16 residues. The CDR3 protein is CASSVYPGTGSYEQYF. The CDR3 DNA is TGCGCCAGCAGCGTTTACCCCGGGACCGGTTCCTACGAGCAGTACTTC.

This sequence joins TRBV7-9 and TRBJ1-1; weak D call: TRBD1 (5 bases). The CDR3 has 15 amino acids. Trimming pared 5 bases from V and 3 bases from J, leaving 16 bases between. Germline CDR1 reads SEHNR; CDR2 reads FQNEAQ (reference sequence). The CDR3 DNA sequence: TGTGCCAGCAGCAAAGTCGATGGGGGGGACACTGAAGCTTTCTTT. This sequence encodes CASSKVDGGDTEAFF.

This chain links TRBV7-3 with TRBJ2-1; 8 nucleotides line up with TRBD2. The CDR3 runs to 18 residues. With V trimmed by 2 bases and J by 6 bases, 15 bases remained unmatched. Germline CDR1 is SGHTA and CDR2 is FQGTGA. The CDR3 nucleotides read TGTGCCAGCAGCTTATACAGCCCCGGGAGGGCCTTAGGCAATGAGCAGTTCTTC. Protein sequence: CASSLYSPGRALGNEQFF.

This chain joins TRBV5-5 and TRBJ2-1, with unresolved D. V lost 0 bases and J 3 bases, leaving 13 bases between the germline ends. This CDR3 is 16 amino acids long. The germline CDR1 and CDR2 sequences are SGHKS and YYEKEE (reference sequence). Here the CDR3 DNA reads TGTGCCAGCAGCTTGGCGATCCGGACGGACTACAATGAGCAGTTCTTC. Protein product: CASSLAIRTDYNEQFF.

This clone was counted a few times. The V and J genes are TRBV5-1 and TRBJ1-2; 9 nucleotides agree with TRBD1. Unmatched junction bases numbered 3, after V lost 2 bases and J lost 7 bases. The CDR3 extends over 13 amino acids. The germline V gene has CDR1 SGHRS and CDR2 YFSETQ. CDR3 protein: CASSLQGAGGYTF. In DNA form, the CDR3 reads TGCGCCAGCAGCTTACAGGGGGCGGGTGGCTACACCTTC.

This sequence joins TRBV30 and TRBJ2-3, with TRBD2 matching 10 bases. The trim removed 5 bases at V and 2 bases at J, leaving 1 base unmatched. The CDR3 length is 13 residues. The germline gives CDR1 GTSNPN, CDR2 SVGIG (reference sequence). DNA for the CDR3: TGTGCCTGGGGACTAGCGGTCACAGATACGCAGTATTTT. It encodes CAWGLAVTDTQYF.

The chain uses TRBV19 and TRBJ1-1; 8 bases are a match to TRBD1. The junction had 7 bases not matched to a gene; V was cut back by 7 bases and J by 3 bases. The CDR3 sequence is 14 residues long. From germline, CDR1 is LNHDA and CDR2 SQIVND (reference sequence). CDR3 DNA sequence: TGTGCCAGTATGCGACAGGGGCGAGACACTGAAGCTTTCTTT. Translating it yields CASMRQGRDTEAFF.

The chain has TRBV30 and TRBJ2-7, with 8 bases matching TRBD1. This CDR3 is 11 amino acids long. The germline gives CDR1 GTSNPN, CDR2 SVGIG (reference sequence). After removal of 8 bases from V and 6 bases from J, the junction contained 6 bases not matched to a gene. The CDR3 region has the DNA TGTGCCGGGTTGACAGGGGTCGAGCAGTACTTC. Residues: CAGLTGVEQYF.

Details on this clone: No conserved phenylalanine or tryptophan ends this CDR3, so it is likely a read error. The chain recombines TRBV5-4 with TRBJ1-1; D gene ambiguous. Germline V lookup: CDR1 SGHNT, CDR2 YYREEE (reference sequence). This CDR3 has 13 amino acids. Trimming pared 0 bases from V and 0 bases from J, leaving 3 bases between. For the CDR3, the DNA is TGTGCCAGCAGCTTGGGACTGAACACTGAAGCTTTCCTT. This gives the protein CASSLGLNTEAFL.

In DNA, the CDR3 is TGCGCCAGCAGCTGGAAGACTAGCGGAAGCTCCTACGAGCAGTACTTC. Its translation: CASSWKTSGSSYEQYF. V gene TRBV5-1 combines with J gene TRBJ2-7; TRBD2 agrees at 9 bases. After removal of 3 bases from V and 0 bases from J, the junction contained 7 bases not matched to a gene. This CDR3 contains 16 residues. The germline V gene has CDR1 SGHRS and CDR2 YFSETQ. The variable domain in full, completed from reference TRBV5-1 and TRBJ2-7, reads KAGVTQTPRYLIKTRGQQVTLSCSPISGHRSVSWYQQTPGQGLQFLFEYFSETQRNKGNFPGRFSGRQFSNSRSEMNVSTLELGDSALYLCASSWKTSGSSYEQYFGPGTRLTVT.

The chain employs TRBV10-3 and TRBJ2-2; D uncertain. Germline loops: CDR1 ENHRY, CDR2 SYGVKD. V was pared by 6 bases and J by 3 bases, with 14 bases between. The CDR3 runs 15 residues. The CDR3, as DNA: TGTGCCATCAGCCCGAAGGAGAAGGACACCGGGGAGCTGTTTTTT. Residues: CAISPKEKDTGELFF.

The chain has TRBV30 and TRBJ1-1, with D tentatively TRBD1 (6 bases). This CDR3 is built from 13 residues. Trimming took 3 bases from V and 11 from J, leaving 19 bases between them. Germline loops: CDR1 GTSNPN, CDR2 SVGIG (reference sequence). For the CDR3, the DNA is TGTGCCTGGAGAGGGGCAGGGGCCTCAGGGGCTTTCTTT. It codes for CAWRGAGASGAFF.

V usage is TRBV6-5 and J usage is TRBJ1-3, with D uncertain. The CDR3 runs 14 residues. V gave up 4 bases and J gave up 0 bases, with 7 bases separating them. Germline V gene lookup returns CDR1 MNHEY and CDR2 SVGAGI. Here the CDR3 reads CASSFGHSGNTIYF. CDR3 DNA: TGTGCCAGCAGTTTCGGCCACTCTGGAAACACCATATATTTT.

The CDR3 sequence: CASSDRDYPYEQYF. The DNA for the CDR3 is TGTGCCAGTAGTGACCGGGACTACCCCTACGAGCAGTACTTC. The chain recombines TRBV19 with TRBJ2-7; 7 nucleotides agree with TRBD2. CDR3 length: 14 residues. Germline V CDR1 and CDR2: LNHDA, SQIVND (reference sequence). V lost 5 bases, J lost 2 bases, and 6 bases stayed unmatched.

The chain couples TRBV7-9 to TRBJ2-7; the D is unclear. This CDR3 spans 13 amino acids. In germline, CDR1 is SEHNR, CDR2 FQNEAQ (reference sequence). V was shortened by 3 bases and J by 2 bases, with 8 bases between the two germline ends. CDR3 sequence reads: CASSFGPAYEQYF. The CDR3, as DNA: TGTGCCAGCAGCTTCGGTCCAGCCTACGAGCAGTACTTC.

This clone was seen a single time. This sequence joins TRBV28 and TRBJ1-1, with 8 positions matching TRBD1. V shed 7 bases, J shed 0 bases, and the junction held 7 bases outside the gene matches. This CDR3 region has 15 residues. Germline lookup yields CDR1 MDHEN and CDR2 SYDVKM. CDR3 nucleotides: TGTGCCAGCACCGGGACAGGACGCATGAACACTGAAGCTTTCTTT. This encodes CASTGTGRMNTEAFF.

This clone was picked up a small number of times. The chain employs TRBV11-2 and TRBJ2-7; no reliable D call. The length of the CDR3 is 12 residues. Deletions cut 2 bases from V and 2 bases from J, with 4 bases between. Per germline, CDR1 SGHAT and CDR2 FQNNGV. The CDR3 coding sequence is TGTGCCAGCAGCTTATCAACCTACGAGCAGTACTTC. Its protein product is CASSLSTYEQYF.

This clone was found once. The rearrangement joins TRBV2 to TRBJ2-3; 15 bases are a match to TRBD2. The CDR3 loop spans 17 amino acids. Germline V gene lookup returns CDR1 SNHLY and CDR2 FYNNEI. V was pared by 6 bases and J by 3 bases, with 7 bases of the junction left unmatched. CDR3 amino acids: CASRTGTSGRSTDTQYF. The CDR3 DNA follows: TGTGCCAGCAGAACCGGGACTAGCGGGAGGAGTACAGATACGCAGTATTTT. Variable domain in full (rest from reference TRBV2 and TRBJ2-3): EPEVTQTPSHQVTQMGQEVILRCVPISNHLYFYWYRQILGQKVEFLVSFYNNEISEKSEIFDDQFSVERPDGSNFTLKIRSTKLEDSAMYFCASRTGTSGRSTDTQYFGPGTRLTVL.

The chain has TRBV5-4 and TRBJ2-4, with D possibly being TRBD1 or TRBD2 (7 bases each). V dropped 4 bases and J dropped 9 bases, with 20 bases sitting between them. CDR1 is SGHNT and CDR2 is YYREEE in the germline V gene (reference sequence). This CDR3 comprises 15 residues. This CDR3 reads CASSHDREGRSIQYF. The CDR3, as DNA: TGTGCCAGCAGCCACGACAGGGAGGGACGAAGCATTCAGTACTTC.

The CDR3 loop reads CASSIAPGMTGNTEAFF. The CDR3 bases are TGTGCCAGTAGTATCGCGCCAGGTATGACGGGAAACACTGAAGCTTTCTTT. This chain links TRBV19 with TRBJ1-1; D gene uncertain. The ends were cut back, 3 bases at V and 2 bases at J, with 19 bases in the middle. This CDR3 has 17 amino acids. Germline V gives CDR1 LNHDA, CDR2 SQIVND (reference sequence).

The gene calls are TRBV29-1 and TRBJ2-7; tentative D call: TRBD2 (6 bases). CDR1 and CDR2 from the germline V gene are SQVTM and ANQGSEA. The CDR3 has 13 amino acids. Trimming cost V 4 bases and J 3 bases, with 13 bases left between them. The chain's CDR3 is CSVAGGKGYEQYF. The CDR3 bases are TGCAGCGTTGCCGGGGGTAAAGGCTACGAGCAGTACTTC.

The rearrangement joins TRBV28 to TRBJ1-4; no clear D. The V end lost 3 bases, the J end lost 0 bases, and 8 bases lay between the germline ends. Germline CDR1 MDHEN, CDR2 SYDVKM. The CDR3 is 15 amino acids. Here the CDR3 reads CASSFPPSTNEKLFF. The CDR3 DNA reads as TGTGCCAGCAGTTTCCCCCCGTCAACTAATGAAAAACTGTTTTTT. Looking up the rest from reference TRBV28 and TRBJ1-4 gives the full variable domain: DVKVTQSSRYLVKRTGEKVFLECVQDMDHENMFWYRQDPGLGLRLIYFSYDVKMKEKGDIPEGYSVSREKKERFSLILESASTNQTSMYLCASSFPPSTNEKLFFGSGTQLSVL.

The chain uses TRBV30 and TRBJ2-5, with 8 bases matching TRBD2. The length of the CDR3 is 15 residues. Germline V CDR1 and CDR2: GTSNPN, SVGIG (reference sequence). Trimming removed 4 bases from V and 2 bases from J; junction bases left unmatched: 9. CDR3 residues: CAWIRLAGEQETQYF. The CDR3, as DNA: TGTGCCTGGATAAGGCTAGCGGGCGAGCAAGAGACCCAGTACTTC.

The rearrangement links TRBV4-1 to TRBJ2-1; TRBD2 might be the D (5 bases). This CDR3 is 15 amino acids long. Germline V lookup: CDR1 MGHRA, CDR2 YSYEKL. V lost 3 bases, J lost 0 bases, and 9 bases lay in between. In DNA form, the CDR3 reads TGCGCCAGCAGCCAGAGGGTTAGCTCCTACAATGAGCAGTTCTTC. Protein sequence: CASSQRVSSYNEQFF.